This entry concerns a single T cell receptor beta chain. Preparation of the TCRbeta library was carried out with unique molecular identifiers. TCRdb called the PCR reads again in MiXCR, with one record for every CDR3 protein. The table shows 610,000 or so distinct CDR3 sequences, with 25% to 30% occurring only once. This sample was included in a study of T-cell reconstitution after alpha-beta-depleted transplantation in children. The TCR sequence derives from a boy younger than two with Wiskott-Aldrich syndrome, due to receive a stem cell transplant. The specimen was PBMCs, collected before TCRalphabeta/CD19-depleted stem cell transplant.

The CDR3 nucleotides are TGTGCCAGCAGCGTTAGCGGGAGAGGGGACCAAGAGACCCAGTACTTC. Translation gives CASSVSGRGDQETQYF. The chain carries TRBV9 and TRBJ2-5; 9 nucleotides line up with TRBD2. Germline CDR1 reads SGDLS; CDR2 reads YYNGEE. With 2 bases clipped from V and 0 bases from J, the junction kept 5 bases outside the gene matches. This CDR3 contains 16 residues. Full variable domain (outside the CDR3, taken from reference TRBV9 and TRBJ2-5): DSGVTQTPKHLITATGQRVTLRCSPRSGDLSVYWYQQSLDQGLQFLIQYYNGEERAKGNILERFSAQQFPDLHSELNLSSLELGDSALYFCASSVSGRGDQETQYFGPGTRLLVL.